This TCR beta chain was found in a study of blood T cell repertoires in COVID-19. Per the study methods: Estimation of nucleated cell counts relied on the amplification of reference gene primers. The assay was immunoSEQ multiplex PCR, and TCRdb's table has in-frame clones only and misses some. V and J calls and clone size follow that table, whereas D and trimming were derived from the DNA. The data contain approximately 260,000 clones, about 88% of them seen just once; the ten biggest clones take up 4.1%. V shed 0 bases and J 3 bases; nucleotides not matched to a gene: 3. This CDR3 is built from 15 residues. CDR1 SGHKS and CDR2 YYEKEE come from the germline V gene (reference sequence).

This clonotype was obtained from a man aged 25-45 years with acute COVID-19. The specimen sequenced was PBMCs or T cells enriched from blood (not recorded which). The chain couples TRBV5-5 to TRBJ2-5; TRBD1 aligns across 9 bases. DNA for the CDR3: TGTGCCAGCAGCTTGGGGGGGGACAGGGAAGAGACCCAGTACTTC. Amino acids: CASSLGGDREETQYF.